This T cell receptor (beta chain) was captured by sequencing in a study of cytomegalovirus exposure and HLA in healthy donors. Notes on the study in general: Earlier analysis yielded a pattern in which most TCR beta V segments were productive about 87% or about 30% of the time. Specificity for CMV antigens was confirmed in vitro for three of the CMV-associated chains. TCR beta sequences reportedly predicted most subjects' HLA-A and HLA-B alleles accurately.

Primers for the PCR totalled 60 Vbeta and 13 Jbeta. Some clones are missing from TCRdb's copy, which holds only in-frame ones; the method was immunoSEQ multiplex PCR. Among some 180,000 clones listed, under 85% were seen once. A word on this clone: The antigen remains undetermined.

There are 13 residues in the CDR3. V was cut by 11 bases and J by 1 base, with 12 bases left in between. The germline CDR1 and CDR2 sequences are LNHDA and SQIVND (reference sequence). The TCR comes from a male donor in good health and CMV-seronegative. This sequence joins TRBV19 and TRBJ1-5, with D possibly matching TRBD1 (6 bases). The sequenced sample consisted of PBMCs. The CDR3 loop is CAGAGASNQPQHF. The CDR3 coding sequence is TGTGCCGGAGCGGGGGCGAGCAATCAGCCCCAGCATTTT.